Each of the 5 T cell receptor beta chains below was sequenced from the same sample in a study of blood T cell repertoires in COVID-19. TCRdb's table, derived via immunoSEQ multiplex PCR, lists solely in-frame clones and lacks some. The sample holds just under 150,000 clones, more than 75% seen once. What was sequenced was peripheral blood. These receptors were taken from a human donor in a cohort sampled during active COVID-19.

There are a few counts of this clone. The chain links TRBV9 to TRBJ2-1, with D unclear. Germline V gene lookup returns CDR1 SGDLS and CDR2 YYNGEE. The CDR3 totals 15 residues. Deletions cut 4 bases from V and 6 bases from J, with 17 bases between. The CDR3 DNA sequence: TGTGCCAGCAGCTCAGAGGCAGTTCGGGTCAATGAGCAGTTCTTC. Protein: CASSSEAVRVNEQFF.

The chain is built from TRBV10-1 and TRBJ1-6; the match to TRBD1 covers 8 bases. V dropped 5 bases and J dropped 6; count of bases not matched to a gene: 9. The CDR3 length is 16 residues. The germline CDR1 and CDR2 sequences are WNHNN and SYGVQD (reference sequence). The CDR3 sequence: CASSHTGGRGNSPLHF. CDR3 nucleotides: TGCGCCAGCAGTCATACAGGGGGAAGAGGTAATTCACCCCTCCACTTT.

V usage is TRBV18 and J usage is TRBJ2-3, with 10 bases aligning to TRBD2. The V segment lost 4 bases and the J segment 6 bases; nucleotides outside the gene matches: 7. Germline CDR1 KGHSH, CDR2 LQKENI. The CDR3 extends over 15 amino acids. CDR3 DNA sequence: TGTGCCAGCTCACGCACCGGGACTAGCGCGGATACGCAGTATTTT. Protein product: CASSRTGTSADTQYF.

The rearrangement joins TRBV29-1 to TRBJ1-3; D remains ambiguous. V gave up 7 bases and J gave up 0 bases, with 7 bases separating them. Per the germline V gene, CDR1 is SQVTM and CDR2 is ANQGSEA. The CDR3 totals 12 residues. Written as DNA, the CDR3 is TGCAGCGCCCGGGGCTCTGGAAACACCATATATTTT. Translation gives CSARGSGNTIYF.

This clone was picked up a small number of times. The chain recombines TRBV7-2 with TRBJ2-1; 10 bases are a match to TRBD2. The CDR3 is 15 amino acids. The germline CDR1 and CDR2 sequences are SGHTA and FQGNSA. V gave up 5 bases and J gave up 5 bases; unmatched junction bases: 6. The CDR3 region is CASSTAGGRDNEQFF. DNA for the CDR3: TGTGCCAGCAGCACAGCGGGGGGGCGGGACAATGAGCAGTTCTTC.